Listed here are 12 T cell receptor beta chains from one sample, sequenced in a study of metastatic and nonmetastatic thyroid tumors. Each patient came to thyroid surgery without any prior treatment (of any kind). Using MiXCR, TCRdb re-called clones from the PCR reads. The sample has 35,000 to 45,000 clones, about 29% seen once. Material: blood. These receptors came from a male donor with papillary thyroid cancer or a benign thyroid nodule (not recorded which). Some clones in this sample may be carry-over from other donors' samples.

This chain joins TRBV5-1 and TRBJ1-4, with no clear D. CDR1 and CDR2 from the germline V gene are SGHRS and YFSETQ. V was trimmed by 0 bases and J by 4 bases, leaving 13 bases between them. The CDR3 covers 16 residues. The DNA of the CDR3 is TGCGCCAGCAGCTTGGGATCAGCGTATAATAATGAAAAACTGTTTTTT. Its protein product is CASSLGSAYNNEKLFF.

This clone was seen repeatedly, ten times or more. This may come from a read error, since a much larger clone is one base off. Other DNA sequences in this sample translate to the same CDR3. In DNA form, the CDR3 reads TGCGCCAGCTCCCGCGGGCTAGAGGAGCAGTTCTTC. This codes for CASSRGLEEQFF. The chain couples TRBV18 to TRBJ2-1; tentatively, D is TRBD2 (5 bases). The CDR3 runs to 12 residues. The germline V gene has CDR1 KGHSH and CDR2 LQKENI.

This clone was detected only a few times. This rearrangement joins TRBV6-1 to TRBJ2-1, with 10 bases lining up with TRBD2. V shed 0 bases and J 5 bases; nucleotides not matched to a gene: 1. CDR1 is MNHNS and CDR2 is SASEGT in the germline V gene. This CDR3 has 15 amino acids. Here the CDR3 reads CASSEAAGGHNEQFF. DNA for the CDR3: TGTGCCAGCAGTGAAGCAGCGGGAGGGCACAATGAGCAGTTCTTC.

The genes are TRBV2 and TRBJ2-3; D is unclear. Germline lookup yields CDR1 SNHLY and CDR2 FYNNEI. V lost 1 base and J lost 6, with 20 bases in between. CDR3 length equals 17 residues. Here the CDR3 DNA reads TGTGCCAGCAGTGAAGTCGTGTCGGCCCTACGAGGCGATACGCAGTATTTT. This gives the protein CASSEVVSALRGDTQYF.

The J gene is TRBJ2-1, the V gene TRBV10-3; 11 nucleotides agree with TRBD2. V lost 4 bases, J lost 9 bases, and 5 bases stayed unmatched. This CDR3 is built from 14 residues. Germline V gene sequence: CDR1 ENHRY, CDR2 SYGVKD. DNA for the CDR3: TGTGCCATCAGTGGGGCTAGCGGGGGGAGTGAGCAGTTCTTC. It specifies CAISGASGGSEQFF.

With respect to this clone: Compared with germline, one end of the junction differs, possibly owing to a read error. The chain uses TRBV18 and TRBJ1-2; 8 bases are a match to TRBD1. This CDR3 has 13 residues. Germline loops: CDR1 KGHSH, CDR2 LQKENI. The CDR3 sequence: CVSSADRAGGYTF. The CDR3 DNA follows: TGTGTCAGCTCAGCGGACAGGGCTGGCGGCTACACCTTC.

This clone was counted only a few times. This rearrangement joins TRBV15 to TRBJ2-3; D might be TRBD1 (6 bases). This CDR3 region has 15 residues. The V gene's germline CDR1 is LNHNV and CDR2 YYDKDF (reference sequence). The V and J ends lost 5 bases and 6 bases respectively, with 18 bases between them. Here the CDR3 DNA reads TGTGCCACCAGCGGAAGAGGTCAGGGGATGGATACGCAGTATTTT. Translated: CATSGRGQGMDTQYF.

Many counts were recorded for this clone. The V call is TRBV7-3, the J call TRBJ2-1, with 14 bases lining up with TRBD2. CDR3 length: 15 residues. Per germline, CDR1 SGHTA and CDR2 FQGTGA. Trimming at V came to 2 bases and at J to 6 bases, leaving 0 bases not matched to a gene. The CDR3 DNA is TGTGCCAGCAGCTTAGGGACTAGCGGGAGCAATGAGCAGTTCTTC. It encodes CASSLGTSGSNEQFF.

CDR3 sequence reads: CSATSGTGNYEQYF. In DNA form, the CDR3 reads TGCAGTGCCACCTCCGGGACAGGTAACTACGAGCAGTACTTC. This rearrangement joins TRBV20-1 to TRBJ2-7; 8 bases agree with TRBD1. The junction had 10 bases not matched to a gene; V was cut back by 6 bases and J by 3 bases. This CDR3 is built from 14 residues. Germline CDR1 DFQATT, CDR2 SNEGSKA (reference sequence).

This clone was counted a few times. This chain links TRBV28 with TRBJ2-7; D gene unclear. In germline, CDR1 is MDHEN, CDR2 SYDVKM. V lost 3 bases, J lost 2 bases, and 14 bases lay in between. This CDR3 is built from 15 residues. CDR3 sequence: CASSFHNPATYEQYF. The CDR3 DNA is TGTGCCAGCAGTTTCCATAACCCAGCCACCTACGAGCAGTACTTC.

Many counts were recorded for this clone. The rearrangement joins TRBV28 to TRBJ2-1, with 14 bases matching TRBD2. The germline CDR1 and CDR2 sequences are MDHEN and SYDVKM. Unmatched junction bases numbered 9, after V lost 3 bases and J lost 8 bases. This CDR3 contains 17 residues. CDR3: CASSFSRLAGGRDEQFF. CDR3 bases: TGTGCCAGCAGTTTTTCCAGACTAGCGGGAGGGCGCGATGAGCAGTTCTTC.

V is TRBV13 and J is TRBJ2-1; no reliable D call. CDR3 length: 16 residues. Germline CDR1 PRHDT, CDR2 FYEKMQ (reference sequence). Trimming left V 3 bases short and J 0 bases short, with 12 bases between. The CDR3 bases are TGTGCCAGCAGCTTCGTGGCGTCCAGCTCCTACAATGAGCAGTTCTTC. It codes for CASSFVASSSYNEQFF.